This TCR beta chain is from a study of immune cell composition in non-small cell lung cancer. Study as a whole: Most cases were lung adenocarcinoma or squamous cell carcinoma. Study-wide results and limits: Lung adenocarcinomas had lower top 10 clone scores and clonality than squamous tumours.

Concerning this clone itself: Its antigen is not known.

The germline V gene has CDR1 LGHNA and CDR2 YNFKEQ. The germline V and J ends were trimmed by 1 base and 1 base, with 7 bases remaining between them. The CDR3 totals 14 residues. Method: immunoSEQ multiplex PCR; TCRdb's copy keeps in-frame clones and lacks some. This sample has more than 7,500 clones, with approximately 74% found just once. The V and J genes are TRBV4-2 and TRBJ1-2; tentative D call: TRBD1 (5 bases). The receptor was isolated from a human donor with non-small cell lung cancer. The material sequenced was lung tumor tissue. CDR3 in amino acids: CASSQGQLNYGYTF. The CDR3 DNA reads TGTGCCAGCAGCCAAGGACAGCTTAACTATGGCTACACCTTC.